This TCR beta chain is from a study of blood T cell repertoires in COVID-19. Study-level background: Sites in the United States, Italy and Spain provided acute and convalescent COVID-19 samples.

The CDR3 spans 14 residues. Trimming took 3 bases from V and 7 from J; bases not matched to a gene: 8. Germline V CDR1 and CDR2: SNHLY, FYNNEI. Authors' processing steps: Reference gene primer amplification gave estimated nucleated cell counts. TCRdb's table, derived via immunoSEQ multiplex PCR, lists solely in-frame clones and lacks some. D and trimming come from the DNA, and the V and J calls and clone size come from that table. The sample lists roughly 87,000 clones, about four fifths occurring once. The TCR originated in an older woman with acute or convalescent COVID-19. The sample consisted of peripheral blood. J is TRBJ1-2 and V is TRBV2, with 7 positions matching TRBD1. The CDR3 bases are TGTGCCAGCAGTGACTTCCGACAGGGCGGTGGCTACACCTTC. Translated: CASSDFRQGGGYTF.